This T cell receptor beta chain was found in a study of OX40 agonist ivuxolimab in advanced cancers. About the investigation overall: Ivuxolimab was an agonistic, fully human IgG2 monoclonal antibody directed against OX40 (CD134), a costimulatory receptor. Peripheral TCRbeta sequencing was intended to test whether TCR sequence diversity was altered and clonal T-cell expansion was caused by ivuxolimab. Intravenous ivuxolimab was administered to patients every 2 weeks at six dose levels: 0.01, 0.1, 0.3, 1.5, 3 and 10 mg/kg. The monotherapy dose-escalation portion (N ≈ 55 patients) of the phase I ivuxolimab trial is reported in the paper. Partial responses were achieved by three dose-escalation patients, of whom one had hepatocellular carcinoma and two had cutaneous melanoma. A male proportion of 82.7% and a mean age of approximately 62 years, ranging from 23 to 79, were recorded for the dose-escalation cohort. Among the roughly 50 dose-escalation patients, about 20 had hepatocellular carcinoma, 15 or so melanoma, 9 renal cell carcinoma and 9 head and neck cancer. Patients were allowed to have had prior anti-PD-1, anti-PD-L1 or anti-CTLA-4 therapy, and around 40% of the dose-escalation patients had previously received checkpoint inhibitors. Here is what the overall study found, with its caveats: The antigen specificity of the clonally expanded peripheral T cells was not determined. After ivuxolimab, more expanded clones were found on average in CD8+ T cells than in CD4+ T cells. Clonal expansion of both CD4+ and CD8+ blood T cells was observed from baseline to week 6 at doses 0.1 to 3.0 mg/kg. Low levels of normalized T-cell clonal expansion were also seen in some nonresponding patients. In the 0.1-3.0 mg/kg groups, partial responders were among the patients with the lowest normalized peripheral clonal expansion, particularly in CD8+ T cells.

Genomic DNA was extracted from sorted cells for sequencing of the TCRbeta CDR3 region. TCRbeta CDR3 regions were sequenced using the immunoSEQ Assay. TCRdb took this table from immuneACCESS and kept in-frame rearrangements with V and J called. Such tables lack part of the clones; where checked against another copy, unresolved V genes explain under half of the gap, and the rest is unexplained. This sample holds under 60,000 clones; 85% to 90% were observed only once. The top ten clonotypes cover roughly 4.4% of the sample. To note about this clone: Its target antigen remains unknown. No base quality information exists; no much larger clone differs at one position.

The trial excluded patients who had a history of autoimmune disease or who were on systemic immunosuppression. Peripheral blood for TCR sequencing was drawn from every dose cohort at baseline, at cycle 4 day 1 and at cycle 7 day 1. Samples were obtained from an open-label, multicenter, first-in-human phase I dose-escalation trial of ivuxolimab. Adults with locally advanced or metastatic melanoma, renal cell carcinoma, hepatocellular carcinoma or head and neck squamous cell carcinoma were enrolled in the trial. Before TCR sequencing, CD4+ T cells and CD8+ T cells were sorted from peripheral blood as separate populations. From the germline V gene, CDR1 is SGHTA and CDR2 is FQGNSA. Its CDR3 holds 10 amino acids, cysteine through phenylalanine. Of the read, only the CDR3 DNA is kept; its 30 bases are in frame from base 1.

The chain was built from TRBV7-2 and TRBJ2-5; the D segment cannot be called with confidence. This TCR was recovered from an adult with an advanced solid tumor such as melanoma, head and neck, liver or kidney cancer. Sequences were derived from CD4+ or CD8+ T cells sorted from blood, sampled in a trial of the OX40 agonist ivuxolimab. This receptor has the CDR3 CVVGQETQYF. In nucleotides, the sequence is TGTGTCGTGGGGCAAGAGACCCAGTACTTC.